The clone carrying this T cell receptor beta chain was observed a handful of times. Unique molecular identifiers were incorporated when the TCRbeta library was constructed. TCRdb passed the PCR reads through MiXCR, listing each CDR3 protein once. This table holds 250,000 to 300,000 distinct CDR3 sequences, 9.9% found once. The data originate from a study of T-cell reconstitution after alpha-beta-depleted transplantation in children. The material was PBMCs from the stem cell graft donor, obtained from the stem cell graft. The receptor comes from a human donor who donated a stem cell graft to a child with SCID.

The CDR3 bases are TGTGCCAGCAGTTTACTTTCCGGGGTCGGGGAGCAGTTCTTC. Its translation is CASSLLSGVGEQFF. The V gene is TRBV12-3 or TRBV12-4, the J gene TRBJ2-1, with D maybe TRBD2 (5 bases). V was clipped by 2 bases and J by 10 bases, with 15 bases between them. CDR3 size: 14 residues.